Included here is one T cell receptor beta chain sequence, with context. The data were taken from a study of blood T cell repertoires in COVID-19. For the study at large: T cells, B-cell-depleted T cells, or PBMCs provided the cDNA or gDNA that served as material.

Germline V gene sequence: CDR1 SGHAT, CDR2 FQNNGV. With 5 bases removed from V and 3 bases from J, the gap between germline ends came to 17 bases. The CDR3 is made up of 15 amino acids. Study members were between roughly 18 and 100 years old and lived in 25 or so US regions. Recovered Cohort 3 donors showed two negative PCRs, clearance, or symptom resolution. Methods used by the authors: Amplification from reference gene primers served as the basis for estimated nucleated cell counts. Using immunoSEQ multiplex PCR, the repertoire was profiled, and TCRdb retains in-frame clones only, with some absent. Clone size and the V and J calls come from that table; the DNA yielded D and trimming. The top ten clones hold around 3% of a sample with 360,000 or so clones, roughly 87% of them seen once.

The V and J genes are TRBV11-2 and TRBJ2-7; D ambiguous. The sequence was collected from a young woman who had recovered from COVID-19. Sequencing was performed on PBMCs or T cells enriched from blood (not recorded which). The CDR3: CASSAAQVSYYEQYF. The CDR3 nucleotides read TGTGCCAGCAGCGCAGCCCAGGTGAGCTACTACGAGCAGTACTTC. Complete variable domain (other parts from reference TRBV11-2 and TRBJ2-7): EAGVAQSPRYKIIEKRQSVAFWCNPISGHATLYWYQQILGQGPKLLIQFQNNGVVDDSQLPKDRFSAERLKGVDSTLKIQPAKLEDSAVYLCASSAAQVSYYEQYFGPGTRLTVT.